This T cell receptor beta chain was captured in a study of T cell responses to AZD1222 COVID-19 vaccine. Assay used: immunoSEQ multiplex PCR; TCRdb lists only in-frame clones, some missing. The sample shows roughly 87,000 clones, approximately 89% of them seen only once. To note about this clone: As yet, its antigen is unknown.

Overall study findings and caveats: It was only a handful of AZD1222 recipients who were seropositive at baseline. Possibly, clonal diversity was underestimated; donors were largely white British and included more females. Reportedly, nearly half the spike-specific TCRs target unmutated variant regions.

The length of the CDR3 is 15 residues. The junction had 7 bases not matched to a gene; V was cut back by 1 base and J by 7 bases. CDR1 and CDR2 (germline): SGHDT, YYEEEE. The starting material was peripheral blood, obtained 28 days after the second AZD1222 dose. This chain links TRBV5-6 with TRBJ2-7, with TRBD2 matching over 11 bases. This TCR came from an adult who received the AZD1222 COVID-19 vaccine. CDR3 nucleotide sequence: TGTGCCAGCAGCTTGACTAGCGGGGGCTCCAAGGAGCAGTACTTC. Translation gives CASSLTSGGSKEQYF.